This TCR beta chain emerged from a study of T-cell reconstitution after alpha-beta-depleted transplantation in children. Study-wide points: The main origin of T-cell counts and diversity one year after transplant was newly produced T cells. Reportedly, alpha-beta T cells present about two months post-transplant originated from several hundred expanded clones of graft origin.

CDR3 size: 18 residues. Per germline, CDR1 DFQATT and CDR2 SNEGSKA (reference sequence). Of note for this clonotype: The antigen is not known.

As it was prepared, the TCRbeta library received unique molecular identifiers. TCRdb reprocessed the PCR reads with MiXCR, giving one entry per CDR3 protein. The data contain about 580,000 distinct CDR3 sequences, 20% to 25% of them singletons. V is TRBV20-1 and J is TRBJ2-5, with D possibly being TRBD2 (7 bases). The TCR originated in a boy younger than two who had a stem cell transplant for acute myeloid leukemia, so the T cells may come from the graft donor. This specimen consisted of PBMCs, mostly from graft donor cells, obtained 360 days after TCRalphabeta/CD19-depleted stem cell transplant. The CDR3, as DNA: TGCAGGGGCCCGACTAGGGGGGGACCGTTGAGGACCCAAGAGACCCAGTACTTC. This translates into CRGPTRGGPLRTQETQYF.